This is a list of T cell receptor beta chains from one sample in a study of T-cell reconstitution after alpha-beta-depleted transplantation in children. Each CDR3 protein gets one entry after TCRdb re-called the PCR reads with MiXCR. The table includes fewer than 150,000 distinct CDR3 sequences, more than 9.5% detected once. Sequences were derived from PBMCs, mostly from graft donor cells, sampled 180 days after TCRalphabeta/CD19-depleted stem cell transplant. The receptors here all came from a girl less than two years old who had a stem cell transplant for combined immunodeficiency, so the T cells may come from the graft donor. The CDR3 runs from the conserved cysteine through the conserved F or W. The D gene is left open where the match is weak. Size tells how often a clone was seen (once, few, many) or the class of an expanded clone, and some rows leave it out.

clone_size j_call v_call d_call cdr3_aa cdr3_nt
many TRBJ2-7 TRBV5-1 . CASSLGSGFSYEQYF TGCGCCAGCAGCTTGGGTAGCGGCTTCTCCTACGAGCAGTACTTC
many TRBJ2-5 TRBV6-2/TRBV6-3 . CASSYVGHLRETQYF TGTGCCAGCAGTTACGTCGGACACCTAAGGGAGACCCAGTACTTC
. TRBJ1-2 TRBV6-5 TRBD1 CASIGYRGHGYTF TGTGCCAGCATAGGGTACAGGGGGCACGGCTACACCTTC
few TRBJ1-5 TRBV10-3 TRBD1 CAISTGEVQPQHF TGTGCCATCAGTACAGGGGAGGTTCAGCCCCAGCATTTT
few TRBJ2-2 TRBV29-1 TRBD1 CSVRQGAGELFF TGCAGCGTTCGACAGGGCGCGGGGGAGCTGTTTTTT
few TRBJ2-7 TRBV29-1 TRBD2 CSVSTSGKTYEQYF TGCAGCGTGAGTACTAGCGGGAAGACCTACGAGCAGTACTTC
. TRBJ1-6 TRBV4-2 . CASSQDWGIYNSPLHF TGTGCCAGCAGCCAAGATTGGGGAATCTATAATTCACCCCTCCACTTT
few TRBJ2-7 TRBV6-1 TRBD1 CASRVPGTGSHEQYF TGTGCCAGCAGAGTTCCCGGGACAGGGAGCCACGAGCAGTACTTC
many TRBJ2-3 TRBV12-3/TRBV12-4 TRBD1 CASRPQGARTDTQYF TGTGCCAGCAGACCTCAGGGGGCCCGCACAGATACGCAGTATTTT
. TRBJ1-5 TRBV7-8 TRBD1 CASSTGQGGNQPQHF TGTGCCAGCAGCACAGGACAGGGTGGGAATCAGCCCCAGCATTTT
few TRBJ2-7 TRBV5-1 . CASSLAGRGAYEQYF TGCGCCAGCAGCTTGGCCGGCAGGGGAGCCTACGAGCAGTACTTC
. TRBJ1-4 TRBV6-1 . CASSDPFQLQGLNEKLFF TGTGCCAGCAGTGATCCGTTTCAGCTACAGGGCCTTAATGAAAAACTGTTTTTT
. TRBJ2-7 TRBV29-1 . CSVGRGDYEQYF TGCAGCGTTGGACGGGGCGATTACGAGCAGTACTTC
. TRBJ2-3 TRBV4-3 TRBD2 CASSQTSGATDTQYF TGCGCCAGCAGCCAGACTAGCGGGGCCACAGATACGCAGTATTTT
few TRBJ2-4 TRBV29-1 . CSVEGAKNIQYF TGCAGCGTTGAGGGTGCAAAAAACATTCAGTACTTC
many TRBJ1-1 TRBV27 . CASSLAGQYTEAFF TGTGCCAGCAGTTTAGCAGGACAGTACACTGAAGCTTTCTTT
many TRBJ1-2 TRBV2 TRBD1 CASSTTGTGNGYTF TGTGCCAGCAGTACCACCGGGACAGGGAATGGCTACACCTTC
. TRBJ1-1 TRBV20-1 . CSAQSRTWPNTEAFF TGCAGTGCTCAATCCCGGACCTGGCCGAACACTGAAGCTTTCTTT
. TRBJ2-3 TRBV4-1 . CASSQGSWTDTQYF TGCGCCAGCAGCCAGGGCTCGTGGACAGATACGCAGTATTTT
few TRBJ2-7 TRBV3-1 TRBD1 CASSYRTGSYEQYF TGTGCCAGCAGTTACCGGACAGGGTCCTACGAGCAGTACTTC
many TRBJ2-1 TRBV7-2 . CASSLVPGSYNEQFF TGTGCCAGCAGCTTAGTACCGGGTTCCTACAATGAGCAGTTCTTC
many TRBJ2-3 TRBV5-6 . CASTLNTDTQYF TGTGCCAGCACCCTGAACACAGATACGCAGTATTTT